This T cell receptor (beta chain) appears in the sequencing data of a study of CXCR3-negative and CXCR3-positive naive CD8 T cells. General study results and limits: TRBV-TRBJ usage was similar across naive CXCR3 subsets but distinct in memory cells. CXCR3-positive naive cells carried more hydrophobic TRB CDR3s than CXCR3-negative naive cells did.

The germline V gene has CDR1 LGHDT and CDR2 YNNKEL (reference sequence). This CDR3 spans 17 amino acids. With UMI labels, 5' RACE was used to prepare the TRB cDNA libraries. TCRdb reprocessed the 5' RACE reads; each CDR3 protein has one entry and no DNA is given. The table lists approximately 100,000 distinct CDR3 sequences. Regarding this clonotype: Antigen unknown.

Every individual CD8+ T cell subset underwent sorting in triplicate at more than 250,000 cells apiece. CD45RO-CCR7+CD27+CD95- defined naive CD8+ T cells. The specimen sequenced was naive CXCR3+ CD8+ T cells from blood. Subset meaning: CD45RO-CCR7+CD27+CD95- naive CD8+ T cells expressing CXCR3 (TNR3+). The chain recombines TRBV3-1 with TRBJ1-3. This TCR derives from a human donor in good health. Some clones in this sample may be carry-over from other donors' samples. This CDR3 reads CASSFRLDTYSGNTIYF.